This T cell receptor beta chain is from a study of spatial heterogeneity in lung cancer. Study-level points and caveats: Tumor TCRs that were ubiquitous and expanded showed up in blood more at resection than follow-up.

Each molecule of TCR cDNA was tagged with one unique molecular identifier. TCRdb independently ran MiXCR on the 5' RACE reads; one entry per CDR3 protein. The data hold under 80,000 distinct CDR3 sequences, with roughly 5.9% observed a single time. The germline V and J ends were trimmed by 3 bases and 3 bases, with 14 bases remaining between them. The V gene's germline CDR1 is SGHNT and CDR2 YENEEA. This CDR3 spans 15 amino acids. This clonotype was seen repeatedly, ten times or more. Its specificity is unknown. Time point here: sample taken at primary tumor resection. The study sequenced unsorted whole RNA from tumor, nontumor lung or frozen PBMC.

The V gene is TRBV11-3, the J gene TRBJ2-5; D is perhaps TRBD1 or TRBD2 (5 bases each). The receptor's source is a female donor with early-stage non-small cell lung cancer. Sample: PBMCs, taken at surgery. DNA of the CDR3: TGTGCCAGCAGCTTGGACGGGACGGCAGAAGAGACCCAGTACTTC. The encoded protein is CASSLDGTAEETQYF. The entire variable domain, with the rest obtained from reference TRBV11-3 and TRBJ2-5, is as follows: EAGVVQSPRYKIIEKKQPVAFWCNPISGHNTLYWYLQNLGQGPELLIRYENEEAVDDSQLPKDRFSAERLKGVDSTLKIQPAELGDSAVYLCASSLDGTAEETQYFGPGTRLLVL.